The clone carrying this TCR beta chain has a single count. This specimen comes from a study of blood T cell repertoires in COVID-19. At the level of the study: The analysed material was cDNA or gDNA that came from T cells, B-cell-depleted T cells, or PBMCs.

In the study's own analysis: For nucleated cells, counts were estimated from reference gene primer amplification. Data came from immunoSEQ multiplex PCR; TCRdb stores just in-frame clones and leaves some out. V, J and clone size reflect that table, while D and trimming were determined from the DNA. The table lists some 220,000 clones, more than 75% of them singletons, with 5.2% in the top ten. Trimming took 3 bases from V and 8 from J, leaving 14 bases between them. The CDR3 length is 15 residues. Germline V gives CDR1 LNHDA, CDR2 SQIVND (reference sequence). The sequenced sample was peripheral blood. J is TRBJ1-6 and V is TRBV19; D perhaps matches TRBD1 (5 bases). The sequence was obtained from a woman in her sixties or seventies with COVID-19, enrolled during active disease. The CDR3 bases are TGTGCCAGTAGTATCATCAGAGACAGAGATTCACCCCTCCACTTT. Protein: CASSIIRDRDSPLHF.